This record looks at one TCR beta chain sequence and its context. Its antigen remains unknown. The record originates from a study of T cell repertoires in cytomegalovirus infection. Study at large: CMV infection together with matching HLA type was indicated by public TCR beta signatures. Findings of the study overall: The response measured ex vivo was dominated by TCR beta clonotypes (HLA-C-restricted and CMV-specific). Cumulative public TCR beta family frequency identified carriers of CMV plus the relevant HLA.

Germline lookup yields CDR1 SGHVS and CDR2 FQNEAQ. The CDR3 is made up of 16 amino acids. Trimming cost V 5 bases and J 2 bases, with 18 bases left between them. TCRdb reanalysed the reads using MiXCR and keeps one entry per CDR3 protein. The sample includes some 400,000 distinct CDR3 sequences, roughly 18% of them seen just once. The sample consisted of PBMCs. The TCR comes from a human donor in good health (CMV status not recorded). Some clones in this sample may be carry-over from other donors' samples. V usage is TRBV7-8 and J usage is TRBJ2-5, with D maybe TRBD2 (6 bases). CDR3 in DNA: TGTGCCAGCAGCCAACCGACGGTGGGGACTCAAGAGACCCAGTACTTC. Protein: CASSQPTVGTQETQYF.